This T cell receptor (beta chain) was sequenced for a study of response to subunit inactivated influenza vaccine. V was cut by 7 bases and J by 0 bases, with 11 bases left in between. Germline CDR1 is SQVTM and CDR2 is ANQGSEA. The CDR3 extends over 13 amino acids. TCRdb processed the RT-PCR reads anew with MiXCR; each CDR3 protein has one entry. The table records a few hundred thousand distinct CDR3 sequences, around 11% of them present only once. A further study also used this sample, focusing on T cells expressing NK-cell markers. This second study notes: With UMIs, 5'RACE template switching was used to make TCR beta cDNA. An anti-gamma-delta TCR antibody confined sorting to alpha-beta TCR T cells across several of the experiments.

This chain uses TRBV29-1 with TRBJ2-3; D remains ambiguous. The TCR comes from a man aged 45-65 years who received an inactivated influenza vaccine. Sequences were derived from PBMCs from blood, sampled on the day of vaccination. Here the CDR3 DNA reads TGCAGCGCTTGCCTCACTAGCACAGATACGCAGTATTTT. It encodes CSACLTSTDTQYF.